This T cell receptor beta chain was documented in a study of chemoradiotherapy in HPV16-positive cancers. The CDR3 has 14 residues. V dropped 4 bases and J dropped 4 bases, with 13 bases sitting between them. CDR1 and CDR2 from the germline V gene are SNHLY and FYNNEI. The table came from immunoSEQ multiplex PCR; TCRdb's copy has only in-frame clones and leaves some out. The sample contains a few thousand clones, about 88% of which appear only once. This clone came up once. The receptor comes from a human donor with HPV-associated anogenital cancer. Sequenced here: tumor tissue, sampled from a patient who underwent chemoradiotherapy. The chain uses TRBV2 and TRBJ1-1, with a weak D call TRBD1 (5 bases). CDR3 sequence: CASSVKVTATEAFF. The CDR3 DNA reads as TGTGCCAGCAGTGTTAAGGTGACAGCCACTGAAGCTTTCTTT. Supplemented by reference TRBV2 and TRBJ1-1, the full variable domain reads EPEVTQTPSHQVTQMGQEVILRCVPISNHLYFYWYRQILGQKVEFLVSFYNNEISEKSEIFDDQFSVERPDGSNFTLKIRSTKLEDSAMYFCASSVKVTATEAFFGQGTRLTVV.